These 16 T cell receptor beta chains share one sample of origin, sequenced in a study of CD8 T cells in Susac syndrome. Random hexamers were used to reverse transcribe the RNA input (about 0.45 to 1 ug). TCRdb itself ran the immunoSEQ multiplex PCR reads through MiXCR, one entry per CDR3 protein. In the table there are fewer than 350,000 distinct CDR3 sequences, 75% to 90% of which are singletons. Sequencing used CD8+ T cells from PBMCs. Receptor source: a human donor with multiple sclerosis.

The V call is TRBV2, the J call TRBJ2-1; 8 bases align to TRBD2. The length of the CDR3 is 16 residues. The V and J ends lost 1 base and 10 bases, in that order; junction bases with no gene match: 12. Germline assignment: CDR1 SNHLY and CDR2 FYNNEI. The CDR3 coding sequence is TGTGCCAGCAGTGAAGTACCAGCGGGGGCCGCCTGGGAGCAGTTCTTC. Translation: CASSEVPAGAAWEQFF.

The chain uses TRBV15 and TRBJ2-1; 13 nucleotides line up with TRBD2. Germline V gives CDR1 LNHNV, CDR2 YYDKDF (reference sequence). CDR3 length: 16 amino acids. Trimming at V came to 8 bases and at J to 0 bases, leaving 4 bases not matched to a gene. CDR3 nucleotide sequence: TGTGCCACCGGACTAGCGGGAGTCTACTCCTACAATGAGCAGTTCTTC. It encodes CATGLAGVYSYNEQFF.

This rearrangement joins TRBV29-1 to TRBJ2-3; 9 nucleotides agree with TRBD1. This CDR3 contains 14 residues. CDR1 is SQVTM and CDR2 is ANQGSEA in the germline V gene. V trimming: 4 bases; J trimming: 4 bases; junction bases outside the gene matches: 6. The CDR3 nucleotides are TGCAGCGTTGTAGGACAGGGGTTCTCAGATACGCAGTATTTT. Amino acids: CSVVGQGFSDTQYF.

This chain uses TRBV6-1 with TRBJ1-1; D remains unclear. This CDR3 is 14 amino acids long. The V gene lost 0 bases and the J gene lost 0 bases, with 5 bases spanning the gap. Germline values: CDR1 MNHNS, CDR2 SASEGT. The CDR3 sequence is CASSEATLNTEAFF. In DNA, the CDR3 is TGTGCCAGCAGTGAAGCCACATTGAACACTGAAGCTTTCTTT.

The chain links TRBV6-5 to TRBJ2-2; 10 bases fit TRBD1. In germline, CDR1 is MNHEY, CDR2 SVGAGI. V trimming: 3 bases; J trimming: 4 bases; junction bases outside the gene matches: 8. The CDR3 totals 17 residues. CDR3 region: CASSYPGQGGFTGELFF. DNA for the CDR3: TGTGCCAGCAGTTATCCCGGACAGGGGGGATTCACCGGGGAGCTGTTTTTT.

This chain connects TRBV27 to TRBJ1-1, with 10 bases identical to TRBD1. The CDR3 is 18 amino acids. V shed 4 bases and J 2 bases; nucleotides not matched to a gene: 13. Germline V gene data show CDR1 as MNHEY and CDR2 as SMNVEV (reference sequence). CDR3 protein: CASSWTFGGTGDNTEAFF. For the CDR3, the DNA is TGTGCCAGCAGTTGGACTTTTGGGGGGACAGGGGACAACACTGAAGCTTTCTTT.

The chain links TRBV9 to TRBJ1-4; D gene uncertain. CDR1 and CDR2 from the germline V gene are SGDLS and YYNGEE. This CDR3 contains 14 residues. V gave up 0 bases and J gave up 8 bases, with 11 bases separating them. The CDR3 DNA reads TGTGCCAGCAGCGTAGGGACCGCGAGCGAAAAACTGTTTTTT. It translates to CASSVGTASEKLFF. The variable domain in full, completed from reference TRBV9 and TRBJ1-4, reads DSGVTQTPKHLITATGQRVTLRCSPRSGDLSVYWYQQSLDQGLQFLIQYYNGEERAKGNILERFSAQQFPDLHSELNLSSLELGDSALYFCASSVGTASEKLFFGSGTQLSVL.

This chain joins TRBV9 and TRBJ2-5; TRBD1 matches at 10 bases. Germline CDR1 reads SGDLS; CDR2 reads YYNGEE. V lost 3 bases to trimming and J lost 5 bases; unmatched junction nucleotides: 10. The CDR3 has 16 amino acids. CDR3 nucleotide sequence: TGTGCCAGCAGCGCCTACGCGGGACAGGGGTACGAGACCCAGTACTTC. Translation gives CASSAYAGQGYETQYF.

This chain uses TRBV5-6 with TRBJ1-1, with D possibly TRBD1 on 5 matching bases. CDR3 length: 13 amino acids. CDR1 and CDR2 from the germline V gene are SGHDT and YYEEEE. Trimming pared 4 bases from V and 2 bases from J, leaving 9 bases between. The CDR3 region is CASSPRDNTEAFF. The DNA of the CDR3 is TGTGCCAGCAGCCCGCGGGACAACACTGAAGCTTTCTTT.

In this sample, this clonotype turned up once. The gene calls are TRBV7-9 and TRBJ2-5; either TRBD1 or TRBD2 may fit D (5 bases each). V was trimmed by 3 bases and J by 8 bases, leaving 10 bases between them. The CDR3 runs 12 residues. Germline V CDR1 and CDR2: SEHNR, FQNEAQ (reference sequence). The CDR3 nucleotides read TGTGCCAGCAGCTTGATTGGGGGAACCCAGTACTTC. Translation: CASSLIGGTQYF.

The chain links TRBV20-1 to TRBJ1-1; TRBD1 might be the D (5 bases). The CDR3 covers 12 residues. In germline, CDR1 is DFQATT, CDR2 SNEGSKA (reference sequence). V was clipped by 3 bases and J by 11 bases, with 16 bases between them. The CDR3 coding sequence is TGCAGTGCTAGGGACCAGGGCTACTTCGCTTTCTTT. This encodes CSARDQGYFAFF.

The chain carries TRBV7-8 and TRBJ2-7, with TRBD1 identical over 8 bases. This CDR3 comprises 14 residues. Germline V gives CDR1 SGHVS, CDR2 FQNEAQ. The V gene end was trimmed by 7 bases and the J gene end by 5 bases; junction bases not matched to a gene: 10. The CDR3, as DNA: TGTGCCAGCAACCTAGGACAGGGCTACCACGAGCAGTACTTC. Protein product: CASNLGQGYHEQYF.

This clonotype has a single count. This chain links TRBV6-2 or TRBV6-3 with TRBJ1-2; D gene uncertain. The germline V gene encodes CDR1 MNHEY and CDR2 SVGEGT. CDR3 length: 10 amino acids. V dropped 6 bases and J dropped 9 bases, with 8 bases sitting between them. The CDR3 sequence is CASSSGSYTF. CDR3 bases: TGTGCCAGCAGCTCTGGGAGCTACACCTTC.

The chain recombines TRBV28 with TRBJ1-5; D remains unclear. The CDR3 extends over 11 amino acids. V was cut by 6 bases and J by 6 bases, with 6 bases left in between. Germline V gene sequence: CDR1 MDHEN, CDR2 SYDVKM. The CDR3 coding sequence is TGTGCCAGCAGCACAAGTCAGCCCCAGCATTTT. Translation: CASSTSQPQHF.

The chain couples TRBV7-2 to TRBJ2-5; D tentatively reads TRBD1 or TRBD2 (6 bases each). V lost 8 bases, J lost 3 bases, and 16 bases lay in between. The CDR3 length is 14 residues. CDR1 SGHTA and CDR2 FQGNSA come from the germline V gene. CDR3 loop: CASSSRGGKETQYF. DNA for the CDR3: TGTGCCAGCTCCTCCAGAGGGGGGAAAGAGACCCAGTACTTC.

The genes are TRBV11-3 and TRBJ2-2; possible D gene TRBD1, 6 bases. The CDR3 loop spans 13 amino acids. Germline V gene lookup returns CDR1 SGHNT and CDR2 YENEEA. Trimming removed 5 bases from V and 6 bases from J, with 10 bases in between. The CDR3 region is CASSRGHPGELFF. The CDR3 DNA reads TGTGCCAGCAGCAGGGGACACCCCGGGGAGCTGTTTTTT.